The following is a T cell receptor beta chain sequence with its context. Its antigen is still unknown. These data belong to a study of blood T cells in healthy people across ages. The study isolated at least 6.5 million PBMCs from each sample. Primers used in a second PCR of roughly 7 to 12 cycles were a sample-barcoded 5' primer and a J-beta primer mix. TCRdb ran MiXCR on the 5' RACE reads and lists one entry per CDR3 protein. This sample has about 780,000 distinct CDR3 sequences, with around half found just once. CDR3 length equals 18 residues. From germline, CDR1 is SEHNR and CDR2 FQNEAQ (reference sequence). V was cut by 4 bases and J by 0 bases, with 16 bases left in between. Findings and limits, study-wide: Getting older went along with TCR beta diversity per million T cells dropping roughly linearly.

The chain joins TRBV7-9 to TRBJ2-6, with D possibly being TRBD2 (5 bases). Material: blood. This TCR was recovered from a man at least 80 years old in good health. The CDR3 DNA sequence: TGTGCCAGCAGCTCCTGGTCTAGTGGGAGCTCTGGGGCCAACGTCCTGACTTTC. Translating gives CASSSWSSGSSGANVLTF.